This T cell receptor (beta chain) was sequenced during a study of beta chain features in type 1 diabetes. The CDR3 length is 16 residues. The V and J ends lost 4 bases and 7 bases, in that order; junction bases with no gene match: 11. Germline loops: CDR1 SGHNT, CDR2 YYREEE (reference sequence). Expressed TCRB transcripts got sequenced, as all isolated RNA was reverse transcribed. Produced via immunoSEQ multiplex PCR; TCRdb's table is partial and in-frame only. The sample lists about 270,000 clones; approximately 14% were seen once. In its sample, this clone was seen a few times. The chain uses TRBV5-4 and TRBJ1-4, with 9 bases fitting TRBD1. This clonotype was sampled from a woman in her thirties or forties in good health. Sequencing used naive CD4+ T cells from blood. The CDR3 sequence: CASSMGQGRDGEKLFF. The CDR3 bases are TGTGCCAGCAGCATGGGACAGGGTCGGGATGGTGAAAAACTGTTTTTT.